The present TCR beta chain was sequenced within a study of shared clonotypes between healthy human individuals. Study information: Sampling drew on donors who were a couple of women and three men aged 18 to 49. The plates for each donor numbered three CD4 naive, three CD4 memory, two CD8 naive and one CD8 memory.

With V trimmed by 4 bases and J by 7 bases, 8 bases remained unmatched. Germline-derived CDR1 and CDR2 are SGHRS and YFSETQ. This CDR3 contains 14 residues. Each subset's genomic DNA was split evenly across several immunoSEQ plates. Sorted subsets were amplified in replicate PCRs using 200 ng DNA, 32,000 or so T cell genomes. The method was immunoSEQ multiplex PCR; TCRdb's version includes in-frame clones alone and lacks a portion of them. The table has fewer than 1.6 million clones, 97% to 99% seen once. This sequence originates from a man aged 30-40 years in good health. The chain employs TRBV5-1 and TRBJ2-1; TRBD2 matches at 7 bases. Material for sequencing was naive CD4+ T cells sorted from blood. The subset is: CD45RA+ positively selected. CDR3 bases: TGCGCCAGCAGCCCCAGCGGGACGGGTAATGAGCAGTTCTTC. Its protein is CASSPSGTGNEQFF.